Presented here are 31 T cell receptor beta chains from one specimen sequenced in a study of CD8+ T cells in alopecia areata. Investigators isolated RNA and reverse transcribed it into cDNA to act as the sequencing template. Profiled with immunoSEQ multiplex PCR; TCRdb holds only in-frame clones, not every one. The data show some 120,000 clones, with none appearing a single time. What was sequenced was lesional skin. Receptors originate from a C3H/HeJ mouse with alopecia areata. This strain has MHC haplotype H2-k.

This clone came up a few times. Gene names and germline refer to mouse. The CDR3 end falls 4 residues outside the read, so it is completed with the germline J gene. The chain joins TRBV1 to TRBJ1-2, with D perhaps matching TRBD1 (6 bases). V was clipped by 0 bases and J by 4 bases, with 12 bases between them. The CDR3 is 15 amino acids. Germline V gives CDR1 NSQYPW, CDR2 LRSPGD (reference sequence). The CDR3 here is CTCSADQQGGSDYTF. The sequenced CDR3 bases are TGCACCTGCAGTGCAGATCAACAGGGAGGCTCC.

Regarding this clone: These gene names are mouse names. The read is 4 residues too short to cover the CDR3 end, so that end is filled in from the germline J gene. The J gene is TRBJ1-2, the V gene TRBV13-2, with 7 bases matching TRBD1. CDR1 and CDR2 from the germline V gene are NNHNN and SYGAGS (reference sequence). V shed 5 bases and J 2 bases; nucleotides not matched to a gene: 0. This CDR3 is 12 amino acids long. The CDR3 sequence is CASGTGNSDYTF. The covered CDR3 bases are TGTGCCAGCGGGACAGGGAACTCC.

With respect to this clone: Gene and germline names: mouse. The CDR3 end lies 4 residues beyond the end of the read and is filled in from the germline J gene. V and J are TRBV1 and TRBJ2-4; no clear D gene. From germline, CDR1 is NSQYPW and CDR2 LRSPGD (reference sequence). The V end was cut by 3 bases, the J end by 3 bases, with 10 bases between. The CDR3 length is 14 residues. The CDR3 reads CTCSARIGQNTLYF. Partial CDR3 DNA: TGCACCTGCAGTGCCCGGATAGGGCAAAAC.

The sample holds a few counts of this clone. The genes are named according to mouse. From the germline J gene comes the end of the CDR3, since the read stops 4 residues before it. The chain carries TRBV13-3 and TRBJ2-1; D might be TRBD2 (6 bases). The germline CDR1 and CDR2 sequences are NNHDY and SYVADS. V lost 2 bases to trimming and J lost 4 bases, with 10 bases between them. CDR3 length: 14 residues. The CDR3: CASSDWGLYAEQFF. Partial CDR3 DNA: TGTGCCAGCAGTGACTGGGGATTATATGCT.

This clone was found a few times. Genes here carry mouse names. The read is 4 residues too short to cover the CDR3 end, so that end is filled in from the germline J gene. The genes are TRBV1 and TRBJ2-5; D perhaps matches TRBD1 (6 bases). This CDR3 is built from 15 residues. Germline assignment: CDR1 NSQYPW and CDR2 LRSPGD (reference sequence). Incomplete CDR3 DNA: TGCACCTGCAGTGCGGAAACAGGGAGGCGAGAC. Protein sequence: CTCSAETGRRD. The CDR3 as a whole reads CTCSAETGRRDTQYF.

As regards this clone: Genes and germline are mouse. The read ends 4 residues before the CDR3 terminus; that terminus is restored from the germline J gene. This chain links TRBV17 with TRBJ2-3; unclear D gene. The germline V and J ends were trimmed by 3 bases and 0 bases, with 7 bases remaining between them. The CDR3 is 14 residues long. CDR1 is MNHDT, CDR2 YYDKIL, per germline. The sequenced part of the CDR3 DNA is TGTGCTAGCAGTAGCCCCACTAGTGCAGAA. The encoded protein is CASSSPTSAE. The full CDR3 reads CASSSPTSAETLYF.

In regard to this clone: Genes here carry mouse names. From the germline J gene comes the end of the CDR3, since the read stops 4 residues before it. The chain has TRBV1 and TRBJ2-5; 7 bases match TRBD2. Trimming took 0 bases from V and 3 from J; bases not matched to a gene: 6. The length of the CDR3 is 16 residues. Germline V gene lookup returns CDR1 NSQYPW and CDR2 LRSPGD (reference sequence). CDR3 bases read: TGCACCTGCAGTGCAGATCCCGGGGGGGTACAAGAC. This gives the protein CTCSADPGGVQD. The whole CDR3 sequence reads CTCSADPGGVQDTQYF.

This clone has more than one count but fewer than ten. Mouse gene names and germline throughout. The CDR3 end is not reached by the read, which stops 4 residues before it; the germline J gene fills it in. J is TRBJ1-4 and V is TRBV19, with unresolved D. The germline V gene has CDR1 FNHDT and CDR2 SITEND (reference sequence). The germline V and J ends were trimmed by 1 base and 4 bases, with 11 bases remaining between them. This CDR3 region has 15 residues. CDR3 DNA, as far as it was read: TGTGCCAGCAGTATACGAGAGGACTACAACGAA. Its translation: CASSIREDYNE. The full CDR3 is CASSIREDYNERLFF.

In this sample, this clone turned up a few times. Each gene name is a mouse one. The read terminates 4 residues ahead of where the CDR3 ends, so the germline J gene completes it. The chain recombines TRBV1 with TRBJ2-5, with 10 nucleotides matching TRBD1. CDR3 size: 15 residues. CDR1 NSQYPW and CDR2 LRSPGD come from the germline V gene (reference sequence). The DNA read from the CDR3 is TGCACCTGCAGTCCATCGACAGGGGGCTGGGAC. Its translation is CTCSPSTGGWD. The CDR3 in full is CTCSPSTGGWDTQYF.

This clone was seen a few times. Germline and genes here are mouse. The read terminates 4 residues ahead of where the CDR3 ends, so the germline J gene completes it. The J gene is TRBJ2-3, the V gene TRBV19; 9 positions agree with TRBD1. J lost 1 base, V lost 5 bases, and 5 bases had no gene match. The CDR3 totals 15 residues. CDR1 and CDR2 (germline): FNHDT, SITEND (reference sequence). The CDR3: CASSSWDRGAETLYF. The CDR3 bases that were read are TGTGCCAGCAGCTCCTGGGACAGGGGTGCAGAA.

Worth noting for this clone: Any gene name here is a mouse gene name. The missing CDR3 end, 4 residues past where the read stops, is filled in from the germline J gene. The rearrangement uses TRBV1 and TRBJ2-3, with TRBD1 matching 10 bases. Germline V CDR1 and CDR2: NSQYPW, LRSPGD (reference sequence). The CDR3 extends over 17 amino acids. Trimming removed 3 bases from V and 2 bases from J; junction bases left unmatched: 8. The covered CDR3 bases are TGCACCTGCAGTGCGCCTGGGACAGGGGAGGATGCAGAA. Amino acids: CTCSAPGTGEDAE. The entire CDR3 protein reads CTCSAPGTGEDAETLYF.

There are a few counts of this clone. The germline and genes are mouse ones. Coverage ceases 4 residues before the CDR3 finishes, and the germline J gene fills in the end. The genes are TRBV13-3 and TRBJ2-4, with a tentative D call TRBD2 (6 bases). The CDR3 runs to 15 residues. Trimming left V 3 bases short and J 0 bases short, with 11 bases between. Germline loops: CDR1 NNHDY, CDR2 SYVADS. Incomplete CDR3 DNA: TGTGCCAGCAGTGGAACTGGGCCTAGTCAAAAC. Translation gives CASSGTGPSQN. The whole CDR3 sequence is CASSGTGPSQNTLYF.

This clone has just a few counts. Gene names follow the mouse nomenclature. Sequencing ends 4 residues short of the CDR3 end; the germline J gene provides the rest. The chain carries TRBV13-3 and TRBJ2-7; 10 nucleotides agree with TRBD1. This CDR3 contains 15 residues. J gave up 3 bases and V 1 base, and 4 bases lay outside the gene matches. Germline CDR1 NNHDY, CDR2 SYVADS. The DNA read from the CDR3 is TGTGCCAGCAGTGATAGGGGGACAGGGGTCTAT. It specifies CASSDRGTGVY. The whole CDR3 region reads CASSDRGTGVYEQYF.

Ten or more counts support this clone. Genes here carry mouse names. The DNA ends 4 residues before the CDR3 does, and the rest of the CDR3 is filled in from the germline J gene. The gene calls are TRBV19 and TRBJ2-5; 11 bases line up with TRBD1. CDR1 FNHDT and CDR2 SITEND come from the germline V gene (reference sequence). This CDR3 has 14 residues. CDR3 protein: CASSIGQGADTQYF. Partial CDR3 DNA: TGTGCCAGCAGTATCGGACAGGGGGCGGAC.

This clone has a handful of counts. Gene names and germline match the mouse. The sequenced fragment ends 4 residues before the CDR3 boundary, so the rest is inferred from the germline J gene. This chain links TRBV19 with TRBJ1-2; D perhaps matches TRBD1 (5 bases). The CDR3 consists of 14 residues. V lost 6 bases and J lost 2, with 14 bases in between. Germline CDR1 and CDR2: FNHDT and SITEND (reference sequence). CDR3 in amino acids: CASTPRVGNSDYTF. The DNA read from the CDR3 is TGTGCCAGCACCCCCAGGGTAGGGAACTCC. Drawing the rest from reference TRBV19 and TRBJ1-2, the complete variable domain is GGIITQTPKFLIGQEGQKLTLKCQQNFNHDTMYWYRQDSGKGLRLIYYSITENDLQKGDLSEGYDASREKKSSFSLTVTSAQKNEMAVFLCASTPRVGNSDYTFGSGTRLLVI.

Concerning this clone itself: Mouse names are used for the genes. The sequenced fragment ends 4 residues before the CDR3 boundary, so the rest is inferred from the germline J gene. The rearrangement uses TRBV1 and TRBJ2-1; 11 bases align to TRBD1. CDR3 length: 16 amino acids. CDR1 is NSQYPW and CDR2 is LRSPGD in the germline V gene (reference sequence). Partial CDR3 DNA: TGCACCTGCAGTGCAGCTCTGGACAGGGGGCGAGCT. It encodes CTCSAALDRGRA. The complete CDR3 sequence is CTCSAALDRGRAEQFF.

This clone was observed a handful of times. Gene and germline names: mouse. The read falls 4 residues short of the CDR3 end, and the missing part is taken from the germline J gene. The V and J genes are TRBV29 and TRBJ1-4; 11 nucleotides match TRBD1. Germline V gene sequence: CDR1 MSHET, CDR2 SYDVDS. CDR3 length: 15 residues. The part of the CDR3 DNA that was read is TGTGCTAGCAGTTTATGGGGGACAGGGGGCGAA. Amino acids: CASSLWGTGGE. The whole CDR3 reads CASSLWGTGGERLFF. The full variable domain, with the rest looked up from reference TRBV29 and TRBJ1-4, is DMKVTQMPRYLIKRMGENVLLECGQDMSHETMYWYRQDPGLGLQLIYISYDVDSNSEGDIPKGYRVSRKKREHFSLILDSAKTNQTSVYFCASSLWGTGGERLFFGHGTKLSVL.

This clone was picked up many times. Germline and genes: mouse. The observed sequence ends 4 residues before the CDR3 terminus, with the missing tail filled in from the germline J gene. The J gene is TRBJ2-5, the V gene TRBV13-1, with 8 bases that match TRBD1. Germline-derived CDR1 and CDR2 are NSHNY and SYGAGN. Trimming removed 0 bases from V and 2 bases from J; junction bases left unmatched: 2. The CDR3 spans 15 residues. The covered CDR3 bases are TGTGCCAGCAGTGATGCAGGGGGCGGCCAAGAC. It yields the protein CASSDAGGGQD. The complete CDR3 reads CASSDAGGGQDTQYF.

This clone was counted ten times or more. Gene names refer to mouse genes. The read ends 4 residues early relative to the CDR3; the germline J gene fills the gap. V is TRBV1 and J is TRBJ2-5; 9 bases are a match to TRBD2. The CDR3 is made up of 14 amino acids. Germline-derived CDR1 and CDR2 are NSQYPW and LRSPGD (reference sequence). CDR3 loop: CTCSGGGARDTQYF. The sequenced part of the CDR3 DNA is TGCACCTGCAGTGGTGGGGGGGCGCGAGAC. Filled out from reference TRBV1 and TRBJ2-5, the complete variable domain reads VTLLEQNPRWRLVPRGQAVNLRCILKNSQYPWMSWYQQDLQKQLQWLFTLRSPGDKEVKSLPGADYLATRVTDTELRLQVANMSQGRTLYCTCSGGGARDTQYFGPGTRLLVL.

This clone showed up just a few times. Gene names are the mouse ones. Read data end 4 residues before the CDR3 end; the end is taken from the germline J gene. This chain links TRBV19 with TRBJ2-7; no reliable D call. V lost 2 bases and J lost 0, with 12 bases in between. The CDR3 totals 15 residues. Germline-derived CDR1 and CDR2 are FNHDT and SITEND (reference sequence). The part of the CDR3 DNA that was read is TGTGCCAGCAGTATCAGGCCAAGGAGCTCCTAT. Residues: CASSIRPRSSY. The entire CDR3 reads CASSIRPRSSYEQYF.

Of note for this clone: Genes and germline are mouse. The read gets to within 4 residues of the CDR3 end, and the germline J gene fills in the rest. The J gene is TRBJ1-1, the V gene TRBV5, with D perhaps TRBD1 (6 bases). The CDR3 is made up of 15 amino acids. Trimming stripped 2 bases from V and 1 base from J, with 11 bases between. Germline CDR1 is LGHNA and CDR2 is YNLKQL (reference sequence). The CDR3 here is CASSQKQGWNTEVFF. Partial CDR3 DNA: TGTGCCAGCAGCCAAAAACAGGGTTGGAACACA.

For this clone: The TCRdb protein fails to match the DNA translation at residue 11; the protein reported here was translated from the DNA. Gene names refer to mouse genes. The read is 3 residues too short to cover the CDR3 end, so that end is filled in from the germline J gene. V gene TRBV16 combines with J gene TRBJ1-3, with 10 nucleotides matching TRBD1. V lost 9 bases to trimming and J lost 3 bases; unmatched junction nucleotides: 5. This CDR3 region has 14 residues. Germline V gives CDR1 SGHSA, CDR2 FRNQAP. The part of the CDR3 DNA that was read is TGTGCAAGGGGGACAGGGGAAGGTGGAAATACG. It codes for CARGTGEGGNT. The CDR3 reads in full as CARGTGEGGNTLYF.

There are a few counts of this clone. The gene names given are mouse names. From the germline J gene comes the end of the CDR3, since the read stops 4 residues before it. The V gene is TRBV13-3, the J gene TRBJ1-4, with D perhaps TRBD1 (6 bases). Germline V CDR1 and CDR2: NNHDY, SYVADS. This CDR3 comprises 14 residues. CDR3 DNA (partial): TGTGCCAGCAGTGATACAGGGTGGGGCGAA. Its translation: CASSDTGWGE. The complete CDR3 protein is CASSDTGWGERLFF.

This clone was observed a few times. The genes and germline here are from mouse. The read terminates 4 residues before the CDR3 end, so the remaining end is supplied by the germline J gene. V gene TRBV29 combines with J gene TRBJ2-1; weak D call: TRBD2 (7 bases). Between the trimmed V and J ends, which lost 2 bases and 3 bases, there was a span of 8 bases. Looked up from germline, CDR1 is MSHET and CDR2 is SYDVDS. CDR3 size: 14 residues. CDR3 bases read: TGTGCTAGCAGTTTAAGGGGGGCCTATGCT. This sequence encodes CASSLRGAYA. The CDR3 reads in full as CASSLRGAYAEQFF.

There are a few counts of this clone. The genes and germline here are from mouse. The CDR3 end is not reached by the read, which stops 4 residues before it; the germline J gene fills it in. The rearrangement uses TRBV13-1 and TRBJ1-1, with unresolved D. The CDR3 runs to 14 residues. Germline V CDR1 and CDR2: NSHNY, SYGAGN. CDR3 bases read: TGTGCCAGCAGTGATGCATTCGCGACAAAA. Amino acid sequence: CASSDAFATK. Given in full, the CDR3 is CASSDAFATKEVFF.

As concerns this clone: Gene names and germline match the mouse. The read halts 4 residues ahead of the CDR3 end, with the missing end drawn from the germline J gene. This chain uses TRBV31 with TRBJ2-3, with 11 bases identical to TRBD2. Germline V gene data show CDR1 as GKSSPN and CDR2 as SITVG. The CDR3 totals 16 residues. The V gene end was trimmed by 3 bases and the J gene end by 2 bases; junction bases not matched to a gene: 7. The sequenced part of the CDR3 DNA is TGTGCCTGGAGCCCCGGGACTGGGGGTTATGCAGAA. Translated: CAWSPGTGGYAE. The whole CDR3 sequence reads CAWSPGTGGYAETLYF.

Only a few counts were recorded for this clone. TCRdb's protein and the DNA translation differ at residue 12; the protein here comes from the DNA. Mouse gene names and germline throughout. The CDR3 is cut off 3 residues early in the read; its end comes from the germline J gene. The chain is built from TRBV1 and TRBJ1-3, with D possibly matching TRBD1 (5 bases). The germline V and J ends were trimmed by 3 bases and 1 base, with 10 bases remaining between them. The CDR3 spans 15 residues. Germline CDR1 and CDR2: NSQYPW and LRSPGD (reference sequence). The CDR3 bases that were read are TGCACCTGCAGTGCCCCCAGACAGTCTGGAAATACG. Amino acid sequence: CTCSAPRQSGNT. The CDR3 in its entirety is CTCSAPRQSGNTLYF. The variable domain in full, completed from reference TRBV1 and TRBJ1-3, reads VTLLEQNPRWRLVPRGQAVNLRCILKNSQYPWMSWYQQDLQKQLQWLFTLRSPGDKEVKSLPGADYLATRVTDTELRLQVANMSQGRTLYCTCSAPRQSGNTLYFGEGSRLIVV.

This clone was recorded a few times. The germline and genes are mouse ones. The read terminates 4 residues before the CDR3 end, so the remaining end is supplied by the germline J gene. This rearrangement joins TRBV13-3 to TRBJ2-3, with TRBD1 matching 7 bases. The CDR3 spans 16 residues. The V gene end was trimmed by 2 bases and the J gene end by 1 base; junction bases not matched to a gene: 7. Germline V gene sequence: CDR1 NNHDY, CDR2 SYVADS. Incomplete CDR3 DNA: TGTGCCAGCAGTGAGAGGGGACAGCCTGGTGCAGAA. This encodes CASSERGQPGAE. The CDR3 as a whole reads CASSERGQPGAETLYF.

This clone was observed a handful of times. Here the gene names and germline are mouse. CDR3: CASSRDPSSYEQYF. Partial CDR3 DNA: TGTGCTAGCAGTAGAGACCCATCCTCCTAT. The chain uses TRBV17 and TRBJ2-7; D is unresolved. The observed sequence ends 4 residues before the CDR3 terminus, with the missing tail filled in from the germline J gene. Germline V lookup: CDR1 MNHDT, CDR2 YYDKIL. The length of the CDR3 is 14 residues. The V end lost 0 bases, the J end lost 0 bases, and 6 bases lay between the germline ends.

Remarks on this clone: Mouse germline and gene names are used. The chain's CDR3 is CASSPPGTDSAETLYF. The DNA read from the CDR3 is TGTGCCAGCAGTCCACCCGGGACAGATAGTGCAGAA. The chain has TRBV19 and TRBJ2-3; 7 bases line up with TRBD1. From the germline J gene comes the end of the CDR3, since the read stops 4 residues before it. V gave up 4 bases and J gave up 0 bases; unmatched junction bases: 8. Looked up from germline, CDR1 is FNHDT and CDR2 is SITEND (reference sequence). The length of the CDR3 is 16 residues.

Worth noting for this clone: Gene names are the mouse ones. The read falls 4 residues short of the CDR3 end, and the missing part is taken from the germline J gene. The chain uses TRBV1 and TRBJ1-4, with 10 bases that match TRBD1. The trim removed 3 bases at V and 6 bases at J, leaving 7 bases unmatched. Germline CDR1 is NSQYPW and CDR2 is LRSPGD (reference sequence). The CDR3 has 16 amino acids. The CDR3 is CTCSALRDRGDERLFF. CDR3 bases read: TGCACCTGCAGTGCTCTCCGGGACAGGGGAGACGAA.